This T cell receptor beta chain was profiled in a study of radiation and T cells in renal cell carcinoma. Only in-frame clones appear in the TCRdb table, and some are missing; sequencing was by immunoSEQ multiplex PCR. The top ten clones hold 20% to 25% of a sample with more than 75,000 clones, approximately 86% of them seen once. Per germline, CDR1 MDHEN and CDR2 SYDVKM. V lost 7 bases to trimming and J lost 4 bases, with 10 bases between them. The length of the CDR3 is 13 residues. Time point of the sample: blood 2 weeks post-SBRT. Documented treatment: 15 Gy SBRT to primary tumor, nephrectomy 4 weeks later.

This chain uses TRBV28 with TRBJ2-2, with D uncertain. This receptor was identified in a woman aged 45-59 years with renal cell carcinoma. Sample: blood, taken from a patient whose treatment included radiotherapy and nephrectomy. The CDR3 reads CASKKEVTGELFF. The CDR3 DNA reads TGTGCCAGCAAAAAAGAGGTCACCGGGGAGCTGTTTTTT.